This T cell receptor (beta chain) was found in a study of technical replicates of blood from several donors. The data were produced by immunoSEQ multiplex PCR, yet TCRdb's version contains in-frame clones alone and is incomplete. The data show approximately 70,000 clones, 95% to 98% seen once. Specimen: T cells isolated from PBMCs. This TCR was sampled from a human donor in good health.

The CDR3 DNA is TGTGCCAGCAGTGAAAGGGACGGGAGGGCCTACGAGCAGTACTTC. This codes for CASSERDGRAYEQYF. V is TRBV25-1 and J is TRBJ2-7; 8 nucleotides align to TRBD2. From germline, CDR1 is MGHDK and CDR2 SYGVNS. There are 15 residues in the CDR3. Trimming removed 2 bases from V and 2 bases from J; junction bases left unmatched: 5.